A selection of T cell receptor beta chains follows, all from one sample in a study of shared clonotypes between healthy human individuals. Clones were read by immunoSEQ multiplex PCR, and TCRdb kept only the in-frame ones, dropping some. Here the sample spans approximately 2.5 million clones, roughly 92% being singletons. Material for sequencing was naive CD4+ T cells sorted from blood. Source of these receptors: a man aged 18 to 30 in good health. The CDR3 runs from the conserved cysteine through the conserved F or W. A D gene is named only where the DNA matches it firmly. Not all rows give a size; the values are once, few, many and, for expanded clones, a class.

length: 15; V: TRBV2; D: TRBD1; size: .; J: TRBJ2-1; CDR3: CASSERTGSYNEQFF; DNA: TGTGCCAGCAGTGAGCGGACAGGGTCCTACAATGAGCAGTTCTTC
length: 15; V: TRBV7-2; D: .; size: .; J: TRBJ2-5; CDR3: CASSPWGEYGETQYF; DNA: TGTGCCAGCAGCCCCTGGGGGGAGTACGGAGAGACCCAGTACTTC
length: 16; V: TRBV28; D: TRBD2; size: .; J: TRBJ2-3; CDR3: CASSPQTSGRADTQYF; DNA: TGTGCCAGCAGTCCGCAAACTAGCGGGAGGGCAGATACGCAGTATTTT
length: 17; V: TRBV27; D: TRBD2; size: .; J: TRBJ2-3; CDR3: CASSYRQTSGISNTQYF; DNA: TGTGCCAGCAGTTACCGCCAGACTAGCGGGATATCAAATACGCAGTATTTT
length: 11; V: TRBV30; D: .; size: once; J: TRBJ2-5; CDR3: CAWSRAETQYF; DNA: TGTGCCTGGAGTAGAGCGGAGACCCAGTACTTC
length: 17; V: TRBV7-2; D: .; size: once; J: TRBJ1-6; CDR3: CASSHGVGLYSSSPLHF; DNA: TGTGCCAGCAGCCATGGAGTTGGTCTTTACAGTAGTTCACCCCTCCACTTT
length: 15; V: TRBV10-2; D: .; size: .; J: TRBJ1-1; CDR3: CASSEDAGGNTEAFF; DNA: TGCGCCAGCAGTGAAGACGCTGGTGGGAACACTGAAGCTTTCTTT
length: 12; V: TRBV6-1; D: .; size: few; J: TRBJ2-7; CDR3: CASSRRSSEQYF; DNA: TGTGCCAGCAGTCGGAGGAGCTCCGAGCAGTACTTC
length: 16; V: TRBV11-2; D: .; size: .; J: TRBJ2-3; CDR3: CASRTGTRGPTDTQYF; DNA: TGTGCCAGCAGGACAGGGACTAGGGGGCCAACGGATACGCAGTATTTT
length: 14; V: TRBV10-3; D: TRBD2; size: .; J: TRBJ2-2; CDR3: CAISETSGHRELFF; DNA: TGTGCCATCAGTGAGACTAGCGGTCACCGGGAGCTGTTTTTT
length: 14; V: TRBV6-5; D: .; size: .; J: TRBJ1-6; CDR3: CASSLQGINSPLHF; DNA: TGTGCCAGCAGCCTACAGGGAATCAATTCACCCCTCCACTTT
length: 13; V: TRBV15; D: .; size: .; J: TRBJ1-2; CDR3: CATSREGNYGYTF; DNA: TGTGCCACCAGCAGAGAAGGGAACTATGGCTACACCTTC
length: 14; V: TRBV6-5; D: TRBD1; size: .; J: TRBJ1-5; CDR3: CASSPTGGYQPQHF; DNA: TGTGCCAGCAGTCCTACAGGGGGCTATCAGCCCCAGCATTTT
length: 15; V: TRBV6-5; D: .; size: .; J: TRBJ1-1; CDR3: CASRYRGKAATEAFF; DNA: TGTGCCAGCAGATACAGAGGGAAGGCGGCCACTGAAGCTTTCTTT
length: 15; V: TRBV7-2; D: .; size: .; J: TRBJ2-7; CDR3: CASSQGSPRSYEQYF; DNA: TGTGCCAGCAGTCAGGGGTCCCCGAGGTCCTACGAGCAGTACTTC
length: 14; V: TRBV7-3; D: .; size: .; J: TRBJ2-3; CDR3: CASRLAASTDTQYF; DNA: TGTGCCAGCAGGCTAGCTGCTAGCACAGATACGCAGTATTTT
length: 17; V: TRBV5-1; D: TRBD1; size: .; J: TRBJ1-3; CDR3: CASSFNIGTGSGNTIYF; DNA: TGCGCCAGCAGCTTTAATATCGGGACAGGGTCTGGAAACACCATATATTTT
length: 15; V: TRBV6-1; D: TRBD1; size: .; J: TRBJ2-2; CDR3: CASSVRQGAPGELFF; DNA: TGTGCCAGCAGTGTTCGTCAGGGGGCACCCGGGGAGCTGTTTTTT
length: 15; V: TRBV7-3; D: TRBD1; size: .; J: TRBJ1-3; CDR3: CASSRTGSSGNTIYF; DNA: TGTGCCAGCAGCCGGACAGGAAGCTCTGGAAACACCATATATTTT
length: 12; V: TRBV30; D: .; size: .; J: TRBJ1-2; CDR3: CASTVLNYGYTF; DNA: TGTGCCTCGACAGTTTTAAACTATGGCTACACCTTC
length: 15; V: TRBV28; D: TRBD1; size: few; J: TRBJ2-6; CDR3: CASSDRGVGANVLTF; DNA: TGTGCCAGCAGTGACAGGGGCGTTGGGGCCAACGTCCTGACTTTC
length: 15; V: TRBV5-4; D: TRBD1; size: .; J: TRBJ2-2; CDR3: CASSQDRGRTGELFF; DNA: TGTGCCAGCAGCCAAGATAGGGGGCGTACCGGGGAGCTGTTTTTT
length: 15; V: TRBV28; D: .; size: .; J: TRBJ1-4; CDR3: CASSLSSANTPKLFF; DNA: TGTGCCAGCAGTTTAAGCAGTGCGAACACTCCGAAACTGTTTTTT
length: 11; V: TRBV2; D: .; size: .; J: TRBJ1-6; CDR3: CASWRSSPLHF; DNA: TGTGCCAGCTGGAGGAGTTCACCCCTCCACTTT
length: 17; V: TRBV7-9; D: .; size: .; J: TRBJ2-1; CDR3: CASSLGTDSLTYNEQFF; DNA: TGTGCCAGCAGCTTAGGGACGGACTCCCTCACCTACAATGAGCAGTTCTTC
length: 12; V: TRBV28; D: .; size: .; J: TRBJ1-1; CDR3: CASKGGFTEAFF; DNA: TGTGCCAGCAAAGGGGGTTTCACTGAAGCTTTCTTT
length: 16; V: TRBV4-1; D: .; size: .; J: TRBJ2-3; CDR3: CASSPILARGTDTQYF; DNA: TGCGCCAGCAGCCCAATACTAGCCCGAGGCACAGATACGCAGTATTTT
length: 16; V: TRBV7-6; D: .; size: .; J: TRBJ2-3; CDR3: CASSSLGEATTDTQYF; DNA: TGTGCCAGCAGCAGCCTGGGGGAGGCGACCACAGATACGCAGTATTTT
length: 14; V: TRBV27; D: .; size: .; J: TRBJ2-7; CDR3: CASQTAGLPYEQYF; DNA: TGTGCCAGCCAGACGGCAGGGTTGCCCTACGAGCAGTACTTC
length: 12; V: TRBV30; D: TRBD1; size: .; J: TRBJ2-4; CDR3: CAWGTGGNIQYF; DNA: TGTGCCTGGGGGACAGGGGGTAACATTCAGTACTTC
length: 17; V: TRBV19; D: TRBD1; size: .; J: TRBJ1-5; CDR3: CASSISGTGSHNQPQHF; DNA: TGTGCCAGTAGTATATCGGGGACAGGGAGTCACAATCAGCCCCAGCATTTT
length: 14; V: TRBV9; D: .; size: .; J: TRBJ1-4; CDR3: CASSVGPRNEKLFF; DNA: TGTGCCAGCAGCGTAGGGCCGCGGAATGAAAAACTGTTTTTT